Sequencing of this T cell receptor beta chain was carried out in a study of low-dose radiotherapy and immunotherapy resistance in tumors. Study-level background: Cohort 2 was treated with 1 Gy per fraction every two weeks, amounting to 13 Gy across 26 weeks. The study gave patients oral aspirin 300 mg daily for four cycles from cycle 1 day 1. On an every-two-weeks schedule, patients received intravenous nivolumab 240 mg, along with ipilimumab 1 mg/kg every six weeks.

Primers used for first-strand cDNA, a TRAV- and TRBV-specific set, covered both alpha and beta chains. A constant-region primer paired with the V-primer adapter amplified TCRs over about 19 PCR cycles. The mRNA that was isolated underwent amplification by in vitro transcription. MiXCR was run by TCRdb on the reads, yielding one entry per CDR3 protein. Of nearly 95,000 distinct CDR3 sequences listed, 9.4% were seen once; the top ten hold 1%. CDR1 and CDR2 (germline): MNHNS, SASEGT. The CDR3 length is 16 residues. Notes on this clonotype: This likely came from a read error, as a far larger clone is one base away.

Time point reported: before trial treatment. Sequenced here: PBMCs, sampled before treatment. The chain uses TRBV6-1 and TRBJ2-7; D gene ambiguous. The clonotype comes from a male donor with prostate cancer. DNA of the CDR3: TGTGCCGGCAGTTACACACTACTATCCGCCAGTGGTGAGCAGTACTTC. Protein product: CAGSYTLLSASGEQYF.